The entry that follows covers one TCR beta chain sequence. As yet, its antigen is unknown. The read ends 3 residues before the CDR3 terminus; that terminus is restored from the germline J gene. Each participant carried one incident cervical HPV16 infection only. The data were taken from a study of T cells in women clearing cervical HPV infection. Sequenced by immunoSEQ multiplex PCR; TCRdb stores in-frame clones only, minus some. The specimen's table records about 35,000 clones. The CDR3 runs to 17 residues. In germline, CDR1 is LGHNT, CDR2 FRNRAP. Findings and caveats of the study: Combining TCR richness with V gene abundances gave around 0.83 AUC.

This clonotype was obtained from a woman aged 18 to 75 with a cervical HPV16 infection that either progressed to CIN3+ or cleared (not recorded which). The chain combines TRBV12-5 with TRBJ1-2, with D possibly TRBD1 on 5 matching bases. The sample comprised blood buffy coat. The CDR3 sequence is CASGLITGGLVIWGYTF. The CDR3 DNA, read in part, is TGTGCTAGTGGTTTGATAACGGGGGGTCTGGTTATATGGGGC.